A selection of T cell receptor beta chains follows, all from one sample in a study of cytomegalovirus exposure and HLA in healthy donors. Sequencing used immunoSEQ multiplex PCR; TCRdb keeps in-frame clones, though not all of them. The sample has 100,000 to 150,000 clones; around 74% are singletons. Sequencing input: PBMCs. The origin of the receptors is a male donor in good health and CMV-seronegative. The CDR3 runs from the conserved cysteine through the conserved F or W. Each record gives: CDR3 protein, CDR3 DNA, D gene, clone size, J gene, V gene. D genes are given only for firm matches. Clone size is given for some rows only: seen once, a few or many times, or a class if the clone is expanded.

CDR3aa: CASSYVGISTDTQYF; CDR3nt: TGTGCCAGCAGTTACGTTGGCATATCCACAGATACGCAGTATTTT; d_gene: .; abundance: few; j_gene: TRBJ2-3; v_gene: TRBV28
CDR3aa: CASSLYGDGYTF; CDR3nt: TGTGCCAGCAGCTTGTACGGGGATGGCTACACCTTC; d_gene: .; abundance: .; j_gene: TRBJ1-2; v_gene: TRBV5-4
CDR3aa: CASSSTGQGSETQYF; CDR3nt: TGCGCCAGCAGCTCCACGGGACAGGGAAGTGAGACCCAGTACTTC; d_gene: TRBD1; abundance: .; j_gene: TRBJ2-5; v_gene: TRBV5-1
CDR3aa: CASSLALRQETQYF; CDR3nt: TGTGCCAGCAGCTTAGCTTTGCGGCAAGAGACCCAGTACTTC; d_gene: .; abundance: .; j_gene: TRBJ2-5; v_gene: TRBV7-2
CDR3aa: CASSEFLLGQGNTIYF; CDR3nt: TGTGCCAGCAGTGAATTTTTACTCGGACAAGGAAACACCATATATTTT; d_gene: .; abundance: .; j_gene: TRBJ1-3; v_gene: TRBV6-1
CDR3aa: CASTPGSLGSYEQYF; CDR3nt: TGCGCCAGCACCCCAGGGTCCCTCGGGAGCTACGAGCAGTACTTC; d_gene: .; abundance: .; j_gene: TRBJ2-7; v_gene: TRBV5-1
CDR3aa: CASSYSGGRANTEAFF; CDR3nt: TGTGCCAGCAGTTACTCAGGGGGCCGGGCGAACACTGAAGCTTTCTTT; d_gene: TRBD1; abundance: .; j_gene: TRBJ1-1; v_gene: TRBV6-5
CDR3aa: CASSLIPGGPGANVLTF; CDR3nt: TGTGCCAGCAGTTTAATTCCGGGGGGCCCTGGGGCCAACGTCCTGACTTTC; d_gene: .; abundance: .; j_gene: TRBJ2-6; v_gene: TRBV28
CDR3aa: CASSGQGDNSPLHF; CDR3nt: TGTGCCAGCAGTGGACAGGGGGATAATTCACCCCTCCACTTT; d_gene: TRBD1; abundance: few; j_gene: TRBJ1-6; v_gene: TRBV6-1
CDR3aa: CASSLQDRGQSRAFF; CDR3nt: TGTGCCAGCAGTCTTCAGGACAGGGGGCAATCGAGAGCTTTCTTT; d_gene: TRBD1; abundance: once; j_gene: TRBJ1-1; v_gene: TRBV28
CDR3aa: CASSLWTSYNEQFF; CDR3nt: TGTGCCAGCAGCTTATGGACTAGCTACAATGAGCAGTTCTTC; d_gene: TRBD2; abundance: .; j_gene: TRBJ2-1; v_gene: TRBV5-6
CDR3aa: CASSPSAGTGGYYTGELFF; CDR3nt: TGTGCCAGCAGCCCCAGTGCAGGGACCGGGGGATATTACACCGGGGAGCTGTTTTTT; d_gene: .; abundance: .; j_gene: TRBJ2-2; v_gene: TRBV2
CDR3aa: CASSFRPLGTPYGYTF; CDR3nt: TGTGCCAGCAGTTTCCGCCCCCTGGGGACACCTTATGGCTACACCTTC; d_gene: .; abundance: once; j_gene: TRBJ1-2; v_gene: TRBV28
CDR3aa: CASSHGWTSNNEQFF; CDR3nt: TGTGCCAGCAGCCACGGGTGGACTAGTAACAATGAGCAGTTCTTC; d_gene: TRBD2; abundance: .; j_gene: TRBJ2-1; v_gene: TRBV7-2
CDR3aa: CASSIGDTRRVEKLFF; CDR3nt: TGCGCCAGCAGCATAGGCGACACCCGCAGGGTTGAAAAACTGTTTTTT; d_gene: .; abundance: once; j_gene: TRBJ1-4; v_gene: TRBV5-1
CDR3aa: CASSNTGGAYEQYF; CDR3nt: TGTGCCAGCAGCAATACAGGGGGCGCTTACGAGCAGTACTTC; d_gene: TRBD1; abundance: .; j_gene: TRBJ2-7; v_gene: TRBV6-6
CDR3aa: CVIERGEKLFF; CDR3nt: TGCGTGATAGAGAGGGGGGAAAAACTGTTTTTT; d_gene: .; abundance: .; j_gene: TRBJ1-4; v_gene: TRBV20-1
CDR3aa: CASRGQATNTEAFF; CDR3nt: TGTGCCAGTAGGGGACAGGCTACGAACACTGAAGCTTTCTTT; d_gene: TRBD1; abundance: .; j_gene: TRBJ1-1; v_gene: TRBV19
CDR3aa: CASSPWGDPYEQYF; CDR3nt: TGTGCCAGCAGCCCCTGGGGGGACCCCTACGAGCAGTACTTC; d_gene: .; abundance: once; j_gene: TRBJ2-7; v_gene: TRBV9
CDR3aa: CAISESRAADNSPLHF; CDR3nt: TGTGCCATCAGTGAGTCGAGGGCAGCCGATAATTCACCCCTCCACTTT; d_gene: .; abundance: .; j_gene: TRBJ1-6; v_gene: TRBV10-3
CDR3aa: CASSLKGAHSPLHF; CDR3nt: TGTGCCAGCAGTTTGAAGGGGGCGCATTCACCCCTCCACTTT; d_gene: TRBD1; abundance: .; j_gene: TRBJ1-6; v_gene: TRBV27
CDR3aa: CASSTSGTVGNTIYF; CDR3nt: TGTGCCAGCAGTACCTCCGGGACAGTCGGAAACACCATATATTTT; d_gene: TRBD1; abundance: .; j_gene: TRBJ1-3; v_gene: TRBV2
CDR3aa: CASSFTASGRPAKDTQYF; CDR3nt: TGTGCCAGCAGCTTCACAGCTAGCGGGAGGCCAGCAAAAGATACGCAGTATTTT; d_gene: TRBD2; abundance: .; j_gene: TRBJ2-3; v_gene: TRBV7-3
CDR3aa: CASSLIDPVLGARADTQYF; CDR3nt: TGTGCCAGCAGCTTGATCGATCCGGTGTTGGGGGCGCGGGCAGATACGCAGTATTTT; d_gene: .; abundance: .; j_gene: TRBJ2-3; v_gene: TRBV5-6
CDR3aa: CAWSFREGSGSYEQYF; CDR3nt: TGTGCCTGGAGTTTTAGAGAGGGATCCGGCTCCTACGAGCAGTACTTC; d_gene: .; abundance: .; j_gene: TRBJ2-7; v_gene: TRBV30
CDR3aa: CASSLFAEGGRLRTEAFF; CDR3nt: TGTGCCAGCAGTTTATTTGCCGAGGGCGGCAGGCTAAGGACTGAAGCTTTCTTT; d_gene: .; abundance: .; j_gene: TRBJ1-1; v_gene: TRBV28
CDR3aa: CASSLSGNTEAFF; CDR3nt: TGTGCCAGCAGCTTATCCGGGAACACTGAAGCTTTCTTT; d_gene: .; abundance: once; j_gene: TRBJ1-1; v_gene: TRBV7-3
CDR3aa: CASSLAETQYF; CDR3nt: TGCGCCAGCAGCTTGGCGGAGACCCAGTACTTC; d_gene: .; abundance: .; j_gene: TRBJ2-5; v_gene: TRBV5-1
CDR3aa: CASSVTAGNQPQHF; CDR3nt: TGTGCCAGCAGCGTAACAGCCGGCAATCAGCCCCAGCATTTT; d_gene: .; abundance: .; j_gene: TRBJ1-5; v_gene: TRBV7-2
CDR3aa: CASSRTDTQYF; CDR3nt: TGTGCCAGCAGCCGGACAGATACGCAGTATTTT; d_gene: .; abundance: once; j_gene: TRBJ2-3; v_gene: TRBV7-9
CDR3aa: CASSFWRSYEQYF; CDR3nt: TGTGCCAGCAGCTTTTGGCGGTCCTACGAGCAGTACTTC; d_gene: .; abundance: .; j_gene: TRBJ2-7; v_gene: TRBV7-9
CDR3aa: CASSFRQGQDIQYF; CDR3nt: TGTGCCAGCAGTTTCCGACAGGGTCAGGACATTCAGTACTTC; d_gene: TRBD1; abundance: .; j_gene: TRBJ2-4; v_gene: TRBV7-2
CDR3aa: CASRGGKDVYGYTF; CDR3nt: TGTGCCAGTAGAGGGGGCAAAGACGTCTATGGCTACACCTTC; d_gene: TRBD1; abundance: .; j_gene: TRBJ1-2; v_gene: TRBV19
CDR3aa: CASNGGYRETQYF; CDR3nt: TGTGCCAGCAATGGAGGGTATAGGGAGACCCAGTACTTC; d_gene: .; abundance: .; j_gene: TRBJ2-5; v_gene: TRBV6-6
CDR3aa: CASSVDPTGNQPQHF; CDR3nt: TGTGCCAGCAGCGTTGACCCGACAGGCAATCAGCCCCAGCATTTT; d_gene: .; abundance: .; j_gene: TRBJ1-5; v_gene: TRBV7-2
CDR3aa: CASSTFSGRDYGYTF; CDR3nt: TGTGCCAGCAGTACCTTTTCAGGGAGGGACTATGGCTACACCTTC; d_gene: .; abundance: .; j_gene: TRBJ1-2; v_gene: TRBV6-5
CDR3aa: CASRDTSGRWGDTQYF; CDR3nt: TGTGCCAGCAGGGACACTAGCGGGAGATGGGGAGATACGCAGTATTTT; d_gene: TRBD2; abundance: .; j_gene: TRBJ2-3; v_gene: TRBV2
CDR3aa: CASSLSGTHGLNEQFF; CDR3nt: TGTGCCAGCAGTTTATCGGGGACTCACGGACTTAATGAGCAGTTCTTC; d_gene: .; abundance: few; j_gene: TRBJ2-1; v_gene: TRBV27
CDR3aa: CASSLSTLAGVTGELFF; CDR3nt: TGTGCCAGCAGCTTAAGTACGCTAGCGGGGGTCACCGGGGAGCTGTTTTTT; d_gene: TRBD2; abundance: .; j_gene: TRBJ2-2; v_gene: TRBV11-2
CDR3aa: CASSYPGGTSGVETQYF; CDR3nt: TGTGCCAGCAGTTACCCGGGGGGGACTAGCGGCGTAGAGACCCAGTACTTC; d_gene: TRBD2; abundance: .; j_gene: TRBJ2-5; v_gene: TRBV7-9
CDR3aa: CASSLKLGLRASTEAFF; CDR3nt: TGCGCCAGCAGCTTAAAACTGGGACTCCGGGCGAGCACTGAAGCTTTCTTT; d_gene: .; abundance: .; j_gene: TRBJ1-1; v_gene: TRBV5-1
CDR3aa: CASSSGTGGPNEKLFF; CDR3nt: TGTGCCAGCAGTTCCGGGACAGGGGGCCCTAATGAAAAACTGTTTTTT; d_gene: TRBD1; abundance: .; j_gene: TRBJ1-4; v_gene: TRBV7-6
CDR3aa: CASSAQVSEQYF; CDR3nt: TGTGCCAGCAGTGCACAGGTCTCCGAGCAGTACTTC; d_gene: .; abundance: .; j_gene: TRBJ2-7; v_gene: TRBV2
CDR3aa: CASRISGRANEQFF; CDR3nt: TGTGCCAGCAGAATCAGCGGGAGGGCGAATGAGCAGTTCTTC; d_gene: TRBD2; abundance: few; j_gene: TRBJ2-1; v_gene: TRBV6-5
CDR3aa: CASSPSSGSAGANVLTF; CDR3nt: TGCGCCAGCAGCCCCAGTTCGGGGTCCGCCGGGGCCAACGTCCTGACTTTC; d_gene: .; abundance: .; j_gene: TRBJ2-6; v_gene: TRBV4-3
CDR3aa: CASRADITGEAFF; CDR3nt: TGTGCCAGCAGGGCCGATATTACAGGAGAAGCTTTCTTT; d_gene: .; abundance: .; j_gene: TRBJ1-1; v_gene: TRBV5-5
CDR3aa: CASSPPVGAGAKNIQYF; CDR3nt: TGTGCCAGCAGTCCCCCGGTGGGGGCGGGTGCCAAAAACATTCAGTACTTC; d_gene: .; abundance: .; j_gene: TRBJ2-4; v_gene: TRBV27
CDR3aa: CASSPPAPTGRISEAFF; CDR3nt: TGTGCCAGCAGTCCCCCCGCACCGACAGGGCGCATAAGTGAAGCTTTCTTT; d_gene: TRBD1; abundance: few; j_gene: TRBJ1-1; v_gene: TRBV28
CDR3aa: CASSGSQGPEDTQYF; CDR3nt: TGCGCCAGCAGCGGGTCACAGGGGCCGGAAGATACGCAGTATTTT; d_gene: TRBD1; abundance: .; j_gene: TRBJ2-3; v_gene: TRBV5-1
CDR3aa: CASSQDYRRGGVGGSYEQYF; CDR3nt: TGTGCCAGCAGCCAAGATTATCGGCGGGGGGGGGTAGGCGGGAGCTACGAGCAGTACTTC; d_gene: TRBD2; abundance: .; j_gene: TRBJ2-7; v_gene: TRBV4-2
CDR3aa: CASSERDSAADTQYF; CDR3nt: TGTGCCAGCAGCGAAAGGGACAGTGCCGCAGATACGCAGTATTTT; d_gene: TRBD1; abundance: .; j_gene: TRBJ2-3; v_gene: TRBV9
CDR3aa: CAWSVPSGWAYGYTF; CDR3nt: TGTGCCTGGAGTGTACCTTCGGGGTGGGCCTATGGCTACACCTTC; d_gene: .; abundance: .; j_gene: TRBJ1-2; v_gene: TRBV30
CDR3aa: CAIASGDNSPLHF; CDR3nt: TGTGCCATCGCGAGTGGAGATAATTCACCCCTCCACTTT; d_gene: .; abundance: .; j_gene: TRBJ1-6; v_gene: TRBV10-3
CDR3aa: CASSSRGTSGYEQYF; CDR3nt: TGTGCCAGCAGCTCTAGAGGGACTAGCGGTTACGAGCAGTACTTC; d_gene: TRBD2; abundance: .; j_gene: TRBJ2-7; v_gene: TRBV5-5
CDR3aa: CASIQDRGHEQYF; CDR3nt: TGTGCCAGCATACAGGACAGGGGACACGAGCAGTACTTC; d_gene: TRBD1; abundance: .; j_gene: TRBJ2-7; v_gene: TRBV2
CDR3aa: CASSNYRAQDIQYF; CDR3nt: TGTGCCAGCAGCAACTACAGGGCGCAGGACATTCAGTACTTC; d_gene: .; abundance: .; j_gene: TRBJ2-4; v_gene: TRBV21-1
CDR3aa: CASSQEGASNTEAFF; CDR3nt: TGTGCCAGCAGTCAAGAAGGGGCATCGAACACTGAAGCTTTCTTT; d_gene: .; abundance: few; j_gene: TRBJ1-1; v_gene: TRBV28
CDR3aa: CASSSDRGMIQPQHF; CDR3nt: TGTGCCAGCAGTTCGGACAGGGGGATGATTCAGCCCCAGCATTTT; d_gene: TRBD1; abundance: .; j_gene: TRBJ1-5; v_gene: TRBV28
CDR3aa: CASGRVVSYNEQFF; CDR3nt: TGTGCCAGTGGGCGGGTAGTCTCCTACAATGAGCAGTTCTTC; d_gene: .; abundance: .; j_gene: TRBJ2-1; v_gene: TRBV2